A selection of T cell receptor beta chains follows, all from one sample in a study of cytomegalovirus exposure and HLA in healthy donors. Sequencing was performed with immunoSEQ multiplex PCR; in TCRdb, only in-frame clones are kept and a portion is missing. The clone table shows 95,000 to 150,000 clones, with the ten largest holding approximately 2.6%. The sequenced sample consisted of PBMCs. The origin of the receptors is a man aged 25-45 years in good health and CMV-seronegative. The CDR3 runs from the conserved cysteine through the conserved F or W. A D gene is named only where the DNA matches it firmly.

>13|-|TRBV11-2|TRBJ2-5
TGTGCCAGCAGCTTAGCCACGGAAGAGACCCAGTACTTC
CASSLATEETQYF
>14|TRBD2|TRBV30|TRBJ2-7
TGTGCCTGGAGTTCCGGGACTAGCGTGTACGAGCAGTACTTC
CAWSSGTSVYEQYF
>16|TRBD1|TRBV28|TRBJ1-5
TGTGCCAGCAGCCCCCCCAGGGGGGAGAGCAATCAGCCCCAGCATTTT
CASSPPRGESNQPQHF
>15|TRBD2|TRBV27|TRBJ2-1
TGTGCCAGCAGTCCGTCGGGGGGTCTTTACAATGAGCAGTTCTTC
CASSPSGGLYNEQFF
>18|-|TRBV14|TRBJ2-2
TGTGCCAGCAGCCAAGAGAGTATTCCAAGACTCCTCACCGGGGAGCTGTTTTTT
CASSQESIPRLLTGELFF
>17|TRBD2|TRBV4-3|TRBJ2-1
TGCGCCAGCAGCCAAGATGTGAGCGGGATTCCCTACAATGAGCAGTTCTTC
CASSQDVSGIPYNEQFF
>16|TRBD2|TRBV4-1|TRBJ2-1
TGCGCCAGCAGCCAGTCGCTAGCGGGAGGGGTCAATGAGCAGTTCTTC
CASSQSLAGGVNEQFF
>12|-|TRBV5-6|TRBJ2-5
TGTGCCAGCAGTCCATCTCGGGAGACCCAGTACTTC
CASSPSRETQYF
>14|TRBD1|TRBV7-6|TRBJ2-7
TGTGCCAGCAGCTTTGACAGGGAGAGTCCCGAGCAGTACTTC
CASSFDRESPEQYF
>15|TRBD2|TRBV30|TRBJ2-1
TGTGCCTGGAGTGGGACTAGCGGGAGGGGTGGTCCGCAGTTCTTC
CAWSGTSGRGGPQFF
>9|-|TRBV28|TRBJ1-2
TGTGCAGTTGCGTCCGGCTACACCTTC
CAVASGYTF
>16|-|TRBV4-3|TRBJ2-6
TGCGCCAGCAGCCAGGAACGGGGAACTGGGGCCAACGTCCTGACTTTC
CASSQERGTGANVLTF
>15|-|TRBV5-1|TRBJ1-6
TGCGCCAGCAGCCTCCTCGGGATGGACCATGGGTCCCTCCACTTT
CASSLLGMDHGSLHF
>14|-|TRBV2|TRBJ1-2
TGTGCCAGCAGAAAAAGTAGGGGGTTTGATCGCTACACCTTC
CASRKSRGFDRYTF
>16|TRBD2|TRBV14|TRBJ2-1
TGTGCCAGCAGCCTTGGGGGGCTAGCGGGATACAATGAGCAGTTCTTC
CASSLGGLAGYNEQFF
>16|-|TRBV28|TRBJ1-1
TGTGCCAGCAGTCCCTCCCTAGGGGTCCTGAACACTGAAGCTTTCTTT
CASSPSLGVLNTEAFF
>17|TRBD2|TRBV7-9|TRBJ2-3
TGTGCCAGCAGCCCCCGACTAGCAGGCGTCGGCACAGATACGCAGTATTTT
CASSPRLAGVGTDTQYF
>17|-|TRBV7-9|TRBJ1-4
TGTGCCAGCAGCTTAAGGATCCGACGGGGGGGTGATGAAAAACTGTTTTTT
CASSLRIRRGGDEKLFF
>15|-|TRBV19|TRBJ1-1
TGTGCCAGTAGTATAGATGCAGGCCCCTACACTGAAGCTTTCTTT
CASSIDAGPYTEAFF
>14|TRBD2|TRBV4-2|TRBJ2-7
TGTGCCAGCAGCCAGGGACTAGCGATCTACGAGCAGTACTTC
CASSQGLAIYEQYF
>16|TRBD1|TRBV2|TRBJ1-5
TGTGCCAGCAGTGATACAAGGGACAGGGAGGTTCAGCCCCAGCATTTT
CASSDTRDREVQPQHF
>17|TRBD2|TRBV10-3|TRBJ2-1
TGTGCCATCAGTGAGTCGGCCAGCGGGAGGTCCTACAATGAGCAGTTCTTC
CAISESASGRSYNEQFF
>14|-|TRBV11-2|TRBJ1-2
TGTGCCAGCAGCTTAGGGGGCTCGGCTGGGGGCTACACCTTC
CASSLGGSAGGYTF
>17|-|TRBV28|TRBJ1-6
TGTGCCAGCAGCTCCTATAGAACAGGGCTGCTGGTTTCACCCCTCCACTTT
CASSSYRTGLLVSPLHF
>14|TRBD1|TRBV29-1|TRBJ1-4
TGCAGCGTGTCCGGGACAGAAACAAATGAAAAACTGTTTTTT
CSVSGTETNEKLFF
>13|-|TRBV7-2|TRBJ2-7
TGTGCCAGCAGCTCTACCCAGGGCTACGAGCAGTACTTC
CASSSTQGYEQYF
>14|-|TRBV28|TRBJ1-2
TGTGCCAGCAGTTTATCCCCAGGGCGGTATGGCTACACCTTC
CASSLSPGRYGYTF
>15|TRBD2|TRBV7-6|TRBJ2-7
TGTGCCAGCAGCCTACTAGCGGAGAAGGGGTACGAGCAGTACTTC
CASSLLAEKGYEQYF
>16|TRBD2|TRBV7-2|TRBJ2-3
TGTGCCAGCAGCTTACGGAGCGGGAGTAATACAGATACGCAGTATTTT
CASSLRSGSNTDTQYF
>13|-|TRBV6-5|TRBJ1-5
TGTGCCAGCAGGAGAGCCCCAGGCCAGCCCCAGCATTTT
CASRRAPGQPQHF
>15|TRBD2|TRBV28|TRBJ2-5
TGTGCCAGCAGTCGTCCCCTAGCGGGATCGGAGACCCAGTACTTC
CASSRPLAGSETQYF
>14|-|TRBV6-1|TRBJ2-1
TGTGCCAGCAGTGAAGTCGGACTCTCCAATGAGCAGTTCTTC
CASSEVGLSNEQFF
>16|-|TRBV2|TRBJ2-7
TGTGCCAGCAGTGAAGCGCTTCAGGGGGGAACCTACGAGCAGTACTTC
CASSEALQGGTYEQYF
>16|TRBD2|TRBV5-6|TRBJ2-1
TGTGCCAGCAGTTTCAAGCCGCGACTAGCGGACAATGAGCAGTTCTTC
CASSFKPRLADNEQFF
>16|TRBD2|TRBV29-1|TRBJ2-3
TGCAGCGTACCTCGACTAGCGGATTTCACAGAGGATACGCAGTATTTT
CSVPRLADFTEDTQYF
>17|-|TRBV4-1|TRBJ1-5
TGCGCCAGCAGCCAAGGCCCGGTCAAGGGGCGCAATCAGCCCCAGCATTTT
CASSQGPVKGRNQPQHF
>15|TRBD1|TRBV6-1|TRBJ2-1
TGTGCCAGCAGTACTAGGACAGGGGGACGCAATGAGCAGTTCTTC
CASSTRTGGRNEQFF
>16|TRBD2|TRBV2|TRBJ2-5
TGTGCCAGCAGTGAAGCGCTAGCGGGAGAACAAGAGACCCAGTACTTC
CASSEALAGEQETQYF
>15|TRBD2|TRBV7-3|TRBJ2-5
TGTGCCAGCAGCTTAATGGCGGGGGGCGGAGAGACCCAGTACTTC
CASSLMAGGGETQYF
>14|-|TRBV6-5|TRBJ1-1
TGTGCCAGCAGCAGGGACACCCTGAACACTGAAGCTTTCTTT
CASSRDTLNTEAFF
>13|-|TRBV6-6|TRBJ2-5
TGTGCCAGCAGTTTCTTTAGCGCCGAGACCCAGTACTTC
CASSFFSAETQYF
>17|TRBD2|TRBV2|TRBJ2-7
TGTGCCAGCAGTGATTGGAGGGGACTAGCGGGAGCCAACGAGCAGTACTTC
CASSDWRGLAGANEQYF
>15|TRBD1|TRBV30|TRBJ2-2
TGTGCCTGGGTTACAGGGGGCTGGCCTACCGGGGAGCTGTTTTTT
CAWVTGGWPTGELFF
>15|TRBD1|TRBV9|TRBJ1-1
TGTGCCAGCAGCGTTGGGCGGACAGGGGCACCTGAAGCTTTCTTT
CASSVGRTGAPEAFF
>14|-|TRBV5-1|TRBJ2-3
TGCGCCAGCAGCTATGGACTGGCCCCAGATACGCAGTATTTT
CASSYGLAPDTQYF
>15|TRBD2|TRBV29-1|TRBJ2-3
TGCAGCGGTGTCTGGGCGGGAGGGAGCACAGATACGCAGTATTTT
CSGVWAGGSTDTQYF
>15|-|TRBV15|TRBJ2-1
TGTGCCACCAGCAGAGATCGGGGTTCCTACAATGAGCAGTTCTTC
CATSRDRGSYNEQFF
>15|TRBD2|TRBV7-9|TRBJ2-1
TGTGCCAGCAGCTCGACTAGCGGGAATTACAATGAGCAGTTCTTC
CASSSTSGNYNEQFF
>16|-|TRBV28|TRBJ1-5
TGTGCCAGCAGTTCCCCGACCGGAGTTGGCAATCAGCCCCAGCATTTT
CASSSPTGVGNQPQHF
>14|TRBD2|TRBV7-2|TRBJ2-7
TGTGCCAGCAGCTTAAGCGGGGCCACCTACGAGCAGTACTTC
CASSLSGATYEQYF
>14|TRBD2|TRBV7-2|TRBJ2-7
TGTGCCAGCAGCTTAATTAGCGGGAGCGGGGAGCAGTACTTC
CASSLISGSGEQYF
>15|-|TRBV27|TRBJ2-1
TGTGCCAGCAGTTTAGCCCCTTCTAGCGACAATGAGCAGTTCTTC
CASSLAPSSDNEQFF
>13|-|TRBV30|TRBJ1-2
TGTGCCTGGAGTGAGGGGTCGCCATATGGCTACACCTTC
CAWSEGSPYGYTF
>17|-|TRBV7-9|TRBJ2-7
TGTGCCAGCAGCTTCGGTGTTTTGCCCACTACCAACTACGAGCAGTACTTC
CASSFGVLPTTNYEQYF
>17|TRBD2|TRBV5-1|TRBJ2-2
TGCGCCAGCAGCCAGAGGACTAGCGCCTTGAACACCGGGGAGCTGTTTTTT
CASSQRTSALNTGELFF